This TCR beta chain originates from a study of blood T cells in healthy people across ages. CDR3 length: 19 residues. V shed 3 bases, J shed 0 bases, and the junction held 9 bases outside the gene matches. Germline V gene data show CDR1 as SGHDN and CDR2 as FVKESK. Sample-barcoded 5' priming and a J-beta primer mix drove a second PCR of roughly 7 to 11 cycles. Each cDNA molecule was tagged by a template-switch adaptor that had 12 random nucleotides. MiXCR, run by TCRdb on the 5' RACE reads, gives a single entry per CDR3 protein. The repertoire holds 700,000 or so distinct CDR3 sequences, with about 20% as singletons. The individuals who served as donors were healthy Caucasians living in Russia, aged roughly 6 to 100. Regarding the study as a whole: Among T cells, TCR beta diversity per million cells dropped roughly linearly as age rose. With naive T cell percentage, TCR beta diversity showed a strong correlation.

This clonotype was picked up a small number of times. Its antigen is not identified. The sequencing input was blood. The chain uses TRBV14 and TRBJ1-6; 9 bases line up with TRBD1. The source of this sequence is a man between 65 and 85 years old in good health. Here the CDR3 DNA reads TGTGCCAGCAGCCAGTCCCGGGACAGGGCAATCTCCTATAATTCACCCCTCCACTTT. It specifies CASSQSRDRAISYNSPLHF.